This T cell receptor beta chain comes out of a study of T cells in Graves' hyperthyroidism and ophthalmopathy (dated by TCRdb to about 2019). In terms of the full investigation: Peripheral blood was collected at initial diagnosis, before any treatment. The approximately 98 discovery patients were randomly divided into training and test sets at a 7:3 ratio. After blood sampling, hyperthyroidism patients were treated with methimazole at a starting dose of 30 mg daily, and ophthalmopathy patients were treated with high-dose intravenous methylprednisolone. The study also compared thyroid tissue and blood T-cell repertoires from over 5 Graves' hyperthyroidism patients. The paper describes TCR Vbeta CDR3 sequencing of about 140 peripheral blood samples, made up of approximately 40 ophthalmopathy patients, more than 70 hyperthyroidism patients and about 17 progressor patients. To identify distinguishing TCR V-J signatures, a discovery cohort of about 95 patients was used, comprising 40 to 45 with Graves' ophthalmopathy and approximately 57 with stable Graves' hyperthyroidism. Whether ophthalmopathy could be predicted prospectively was tested in an independent validation cohort made up of roughly 19 hyperthyroidism patients plus 17 patients who later progressed to ophthalmopathy. The paper's findings and limits, for the study overall: In cross-validation, a model built on a 13 V-J signature told ophthalmopathy apart from stable hyperthyroidism with under 90% sensitivity and around 84% specificity, and in testing the same model reached 80%/75%. Sample size was not statistically predetermined, and investigators were not blinded to group allocation. In validation, progression to ophthalmopathy was predicted by the model with around 70% sensitivity and 72.22% specificity, a median of roughly 6 months before onset. Most expanded thyroid clonotypes (frequency above 0.001) were also detected in blood, suggesting blood repertoires may reflect thyroid immune responses.

Hyperthyroidism patients were aged 18 to 65 years and newly diagnosed, with disease duration of less than 2 months. Any patient with an uncontrolled infection, another autoimmune disease, pregnancy or lactation was excluded. Diagnoses were established on the basis of clinical symptoms, serum thyroxine and TRAb, thyroid ultrasound, and orbital computed tomography. Blood from progressor patients was drawn when they were first diagnosed with hyperthyroidism, before any ophthalmopathy symptoms appeared. PBMCs were isolated from 10 ml of fresh peripheral blood by Ficoll-Paque density gradient centrifugation. Progressor patients were first diagnosed with Graves' hyperthyroidism and then developed ophthalmopathy during follow-up. Trizol reagent was used to extract total RNA, and RNA quality was then checked on an Agilent 2100 Bioanalyzer. The TCR beta CDR3 regions were amplified from RNA transcripts. The TCR CDR3 was subjected to a first round of RT-PCR using the HTBI primer set and the Qiagen OneStep RT-PCR kit. The libraries were constructed in a second round of multiplex PCR and then size-selected and purified. The libraries were sequenced on an Illumina HiSeq2000 using paired-end 100 bp reads. The authors' pipeline ran thus. SOAPnuke was used to process the raw data, throwing out any read that contained adapters or uncalled bases, had a mean Phred below 15, or lacked an exact constant-primer or identifier match. COPE v1.2.5 was used to merge the high-quality paired reads, and each unique nucleotide sequence was defined as a clonotype. MiTCR v1.1 was used to align clonotypes to the IMGT TRBV, TRBD and TRBJ reference segments. The analysis was restricted to V-J combinations with a frequency above 0.0001, which together covered about 99% of the repertoires. The TCS score was defined as F50 (clonal expansion) divided by E x V (chaos), with BLOSUM62-based TCRdist calculated between CDR3 peptides within each V-J. Welch's t-statistics and random forest reduced roughly 540 V-J features to some 14, which were used in a naive Bayes classifier (R e1071). The public reads were reprocessed in TCRdb via fastp at Q25 and MiXCR, keeping in-frame beta chains. CDR3 protein sequences are deduplicated, and each keeps its most common genes and DNA. TCRdb's processing, not the study's, gives the V and J calls here. The sample table records about 260,000 distinct CDR3 sequences; less than 30% of these occur just once. The ten largest clones capture 25% to 30% of the sample.

A word on this clonotype: Its antigen is unknown. No quality values exist for individual bases; no much larger clone is one base distant.

V has 2 bases trimmed and J has 0 bases trimmed; junction bases matching no gene number 10. From its cysteine to its phenylalanine, the CDR3 spans 18 amino acids. Only CDR3 DNA is held: 54 bases, read in frame from base 1. Taken from the germline V gene, the CDR1 and CDR2 loops are MNHEY and SVGEGT. Input material: blood. The rearranged segments are TRBV6-2 or TRBV6-3 and TRBJ1-5; 7 bases in between match TRBD1. The sequence came from a man in his forties with Graves' hyperthyroidism that later progressed to Graves' ophthalmopathy. The CDR3 sequence is CASSYPRDRSYSNQPQHF. DNA sequence: TGTGCCAGCAGTTACCCACGGGACAGATCCTATAGCAATCAGCCCCAGCATTTT.